The 2 T cell receptor beta chains listed next were all sequenced from one sample in a study of cytomegalovirus exposure and HLA in healthy donors (dated by TCRdb to 2016 to 2017). The library relied on the immunoSEQ multiplex PCR assay. A mixture of 60 forward primers for TCR Vbeta segments and 13 reverse primers for TCR Jbeta segments was used in the multiplex PCR. The table comes from immuneACCESS by way of TCRdb, which keeps in-frame sequences with V and J called. Part of the clones is missing from these tables; in studies checked, under half for an unresolved V gene and the rest for unknown reasons. The sample includes 110,000 or so clones, with approximately 69% observed a single time. Jointly, the top ten make up around 4.3% of the sample. Sequenced input: PBMCs. Every receptor here comes from a woman in her 40s in good health and CMV-seropositive.

The chain recombines TRBV9 with TRBJ2-1; no firm D call. With 4 bases removed from V and 9 bases from J, the gap between germline ends came to 11 bases. This CDR3 has 12 residues. The germline gives CDR1 SGDLS, CDR2 YYNGEE. CDR3 bases: TGTGCCAGCAGCCCACGGCCGGGTGAGCAGTTCTTC. Its translation: CASSPRPGEQFF. Complete variable domain (other parts from reference TRBV9 and TRBJ2-1): DSGVTQTPKHLITATGQRVTLRCSPRSGDLSVYWYQQSLDQGLQFLIQYYNGEERAKGNILERFSAQQFPDLHSELNLSSLELGDSALYFCASSPRPGEQFFGPGTRLTVL.

This chain uses TRBV18 with TRBJ1-2; 9 nucleotides line up with TRBD1. This CDR3 contains 14 residues. The trim removed 4 bases at V and 4 bases at J, leaving 4 bases unmatched. CDR1 and CDR2 (germline): KGHSH, LQKENI. CDR3 nucleotide sequence: TGTGCCAGCTCACAACGGGACAGGGTCTATGGCTACACCTTC. This codes for CASSQRDRVYGYTF. The full variable domain, completed using reference TRBV18 and TRBJ1-2, is NAGVMQNPRHLVRRRGQEARLRCSPMKGHSHVYWYRQLPEEGLKFMVYLQKENIIDESGMPKERFSAEFPKEGPSILRIQQVVRGDSAAYFCASSQRDRVYGYTFGSGTRLTVV.